This T cell receptor (beta chain) was sequenced in a study of radiotherapy plus CTLA-4 blockade in lung cancer. At the level of the study: Patients showed objective responses in roughly 18% of cases, and disease control was achieved by 25% to 35%.

About this clone itself: The antigen is not known.

Each patient with chemo-refractory metastatic non-small-cell lung cancer was treated with focal radiation plus CTLA-4 blockade using ipilimumab. General study findings and limits: Blood-borne expansion of tumor-derived TCR clones followed radiotherapy plus ipilimumab.

The method was immunoSEQ multiplex PCR; TCRdb's version includes in-frame clones alone and lacks a portion of them. The sample has 25,000 to 35,000 clones; 70% to 85% are singletons. This TCR was sampled from a human donor with non-small cell lung cancer who had stable disease on radiotherapy plus ipilimumab. The sample here was peripheral blood, taken from a patient treated with radiotherapy plus ipilimumab.

The CDR3 sequence is CASSYSGGPSYEQYF. In DNA form, the CDR3 reads TGTGCCAGCAGTTACTCAGGGGGGCCCTCCTACGAGCAGTACTTC. This chain links TRBV6-5 with TRBJ2-7; possibly TRBD1 or TRBD2 for D (6 bases each). V shed 0 bases and J shed 0 bases, with 9 bases lying between them. CDR3 length: 15 residues. The germline V gene has CDR1 MNHEY and CDR2 SVGAGI.